These 23 T cell receptor beta chains originate from one sample sequenced in a study of shared clonotypes between healthy human individuals. Some clones are missing from TCRdb's copy, which holds only in-frame ones; the method was immunoSEQ multiplex PCR. The sample has about 490,000 clones, about 78% seen once; the top ten hold around 12%. The sequenced sample was PBMCs. These receptors all come from a woman aged 40-49 years in good health. Some clones in this sample may be carry-over from other donors' samples.

This clone was seen a few times. The genes are TRBV18 and TRBJ1-5; D call uncertain. V lost 6 bases and J 7 bases, leaving 13 bases between the germline ends. The CDR3 runs to 13 residues. In germline, CDR1 is KGHSH, CDR2 LQKENI. CDR3 sequence: CASSPTREQPQHF. DNA of the CDR3: TGTGCCAGCTCTCCAACGCGGGAACAGCCCCAGCATTTT. Together with reference TRBV18 and TRBJ1-5, the CDR3 gives the full variable domain: NAGVMQNPRHLVRRRGQEARLRCSPMKGHSHVYWYRQLPEEGLKFMVYLQKENIIDESGMPKERFSAEFPKEGPSILRIQQVVRGDSAAYFCASSPTREQPQHFGDGTRLSIL.

This chain joins TRBV15 and TRBJ2-7; TRBD2 might be the D (6 bases). Trimming pared 5 bases from V and 2 bases from J, leaving 10 bases between. CDR1 is LNHNV, CDR2 YYDKDF, per germline (reference sequence). This CDR3 comprises 13 residues. CDR3 sequence: CATSQGGTYEQYF. In DNA form, the CDR3 reads TGTGCCACCAGCCAGGGAGGAACCTACGAGCAGTACTTC.

Note on this clone: The same CDR3 is also encoded by other DNA sequences in this sample. The rearrangement joins TRBV7-3 to TRBJ1-1; D uncertain. In germline, CDR1 is SGHTA, CDR2 FQGTGA. Trimming took 2 bases from V and 4 from J, leaving 8 bases between them. There are 13 residues in the CDR3. The CDR3 region is CASSLGTATEAFF. In DNA form, the CDR3 reads TGTGCCAGCAGCTTAGGAACAGCCACTGAAGCTTTCTTT. The whole variable domain, filled in from reference TRBV7-3 and TRBJ1-1, reads GAGVSQTPSNKVTEKGKYVELRCDPISGHTALYWYRQSLGQGPEFLIYFQGTGAADDSGLPNDRFFAVRPEGSVSTLKIQRTERGDSAVYLCASSLGTATEAFFGQGTRLTVV.

The V and J genes are TRBV4-1 and TRBJ1-5, with a tentative D call TRBD1 (5 bases). V was pared by 1 base and J by 7 bases, with 14 bases between. The CDR3 extends over 15 amino acids. Germline V lookup: CDR1 MGHRA, CDR2 YSYEKL. This chain's CDR3 is CASSQVFTGGQPQHF. CDR3 in DNA: TGCGCCAGCAGCCAAGTGTTTACAGGCGGGCAGCCCCAGCATTTT.

Notes on this clone: The sample has other DNA sequences that encode this CDR3 too. This chain joins TRBV7-2 and TRBJ2-5, with 11 bases identical to TRBD2. The junction had 7 bases not matched to a gene; V was cut back by 5 bases and J by 5 bases. CDR1 is SGHTA and CDR2 is FQGNSA in the germline V gene. The length of the CDR3 is 15 residues. For the CDR3, the DNA is TGTGCCAGCAGCCCCACTAGCGGGAGTGGGGAGACCCAGTACTTC. Protein: CASSPTSGSGETQYF.

On this clone itself: A far bigger clonotype differs at one base, so this is likely a read error. The chain combines TRBV5-1 with TRBJ2-7, with D possibly TRBD2 on 5 matching bases. The length of the CDR3 is 11 residues. Trimming pared 6 bases from V and 6 bases from J, leaving 10 bases between. Germline V gene sequence: CDR1 SGHRS, CDR2 YFSETQ. In DNA, the CDR3 is TGCGCCAGCAACGCCGGGGTCGAGCAGTACTTC. Protein sequence: CASNAGVEQYF.

The chain carries TRBV2 and TRBJ2-7, with D perhaps matching TRBD1 (6 bases). V lost 3 bases and J lost 6, with 15 bases in between. Germline values: CDR1 SNHLY, CDR2 FYNNEI. The CDR3 consists of 14 residues. The CDR3 protein is CASSDYRAFSEQYF. The CDR3 DNA sequence: TGTGCCAGCAGTGACTACAGGGCCTTTTCCGAGCAGTACTTC.

The chain has TRBV10-3 and TRBJ1-5, with 10 bases aligning to TRBD1. The length of the CDR3 is 15 residues. CDR1 is ENHRY and CDR2 is SYGVKD in the germline V gene. The V segment lost 3 bases and the J segment 7 bases; nucleotides outside the gene matches: 6. This CDR3 reads CAISESGQGEQPQHF. In nucleotides, the CDR3 is TGTGCCATCAGTGAATCCGGACAGGGGGAGCAGCCCCAGCATTTT.

This clone was observed a handful of times. CDR3 nucleotide sequence: TGTGCCATCAGAGGGACACGTGAAGCTTTCTTT. This encodes CAIRGTREAFF. V gene TRBV10-3 combines with J gene TRBJ1-1; perhaps TRBD1 as D (6 bases). The CDR3 contains 11 residues. Deletions cut 6 bases from V and 7 bases from J, with 9 bases between. The germline V gene encodes CDR1 ENHRY and CDR2 SYGVKD.

This clone was seen a handful of times. The rearrangement uses TRBV29-1 and TRBJ2-2; D remains ambiguous. Germline-derived CDR1 and CDR2 are SQVTM and ANQGSEA. This CDR3 region has 14 residues. Trimming removed 8 bases from V and 4 bases from J, with 17 bases in between. CDR3: CSSPKGRFTGELFF. In DNA form, the CDR3 reads TGCAGCTCCCCTAAGGGCCGGTTCACCGGGGAGCTGTTTTTT.

This sequence joins TRBV2 and TRBJ1-4, with TRBD1 matching over 8 bases. Germline V lookup: CDR1 SNHLY, CDR2 FYNNEI. J lost 2 bases, V lost 6 bases, and 2 bases had no gene match. CDR3 size: 14 residues. The CDR3 coding sequence is TGTGCCAGCAGGGGGGACAGGACTAATGAAAAACTGTTTTTT. Amino acids: CASRGDRTNEKLFF. The variable domain in full, with the rest retrieved from reference TRBV2 and TRBJ1-4, is EPEVTQTPSHQVTQMGQEVILRCVPISNHLYFYWYRQILGQKVEFLVSFYNNEISEKSEIFDDQFSVERPDGSNFTLKIRSTKLEDSAMYFCASRGDRTNEKLFFGSGTQLSVL.

Regarding this clone: Other nucleotide sequences from this sample produce the same CDR3. This chain joins TRBV30 and TRBJ2-3; D gene ambiguous. Germline CDR1 reads GTSNPN; CDR2 reads SVGIG (reference sequence). This CDR3 has 12 amino acids. V lost 3 bases and J 2 bases, leaving 6 bases between the germline ends. CDR3 loop: CAWSPPTDTQYF. CDR3 DNA: TGTGCCTGGAGCCCCCCCACAGATACGCAGTATTTT.

This rearrangement joins TRBV28 to TRBJ2-2, with 11 nucleotides matching TRBD2. V trimming: 4 bases; J trimming: 6 bases; junction bases outside the gene matches: 4. The CDR3 loop spans 15 amino acids. Germline CDR1 and CDR2: MDHEN and SYDVKM. As DNA, the CDR3 is TGTGCCAGCAGTTCCCCTAGCGGGAGGTCCGGGGAGCTGTTTTTT. Protein sequence: CASSSPSGRSGELFF.

This chain joins TRBV7-2 and TRBJ2-7; 7 bases are a match to TRBD1. Germline V lookup: CDR1 SGHTA, CDR2 FQGNSA. With V trimmed by 6 bases and J by 0 bases, 8 bases remained unmatched. The CDR3 has 15 residues. CDR3 DNA sequence: TGTGCCAGCAGTCCGGCGACAGGGTTCTCCTACGAGCAGTACTTC. This sequence encodes CASSPATGFSYEQYF.

The rearrangement links TRBV30 to TRBJ2-1; D gene uncertain. V lost 0 bases and J 0 bases, leaving 9 bases between the germline ends. The V gene's germline CDR1 is GTSNPN and CDR2 SVGIG (reference sequence). There are 15 residues in the CDR3. The CDR3 loop is CAWSVHPSSYNEQFF. The CDR3 nucleotides read TGTGCCTGGAGTGTACATCCTAGCTCCTACAATGAGCAGTTCTTC.

The chain uses TRBV5-1 and TRBJ1-6, with unresolved D. The V and J ends lost 0 bases and 1 base respectively, with 5 bases between them. The CDR3 spans 15 residues. The germline gives CDR1 SGHRS, CDR2 YFSETQ. CDR3 protein: CASSLGGSYNSPLHF. The DNA of the CDR3 is TGCGCCAGCAGCTTGGGGGGTTCCTATAATTCACCCCTCCACTTT.

V and J are TRBV7-3 and TRBJ1-2; D call uncertain. There are 14 residues in the CDR3. Trimming pared 5 bases from V and 4 bases from J, leaving 14 bases between. CDR1 is SGHTA, CDR2 FQGTGA, per germline. CDR3 protein: CASSPSPAFYGYTF. The CDR3 nucleotides read TGTGCCAGCAGCCCTTCTCCCGCCTTCTATGGCTACACCTTC. Together with reference TRBV7-3 and TRBJ1-2, the CDR3 gives the full variable domain: GAGVSQTPSNKVTEKGKYVELRCDPISGHTALYWYRQSLGQGPEFLIYFQGTGAADDSGLPNDRFFAVRPEGSVSTLKIQRTERGDSAVYLCASSPSPAFYGYTFGSGTRLTVV.

This clone appeared a few times. The V gene is TRBV6-4, the J gene TRBJ2-1; 7 positions agree with TRBD2. Germline V gene data show CDR1 as MRHNA and CDR2 as SNTAGT. The CDR3 has 15 amino acids. V was clipped by 3 bases and J by 7 bases; unmatched bases: 9. The CDR3: CASSDTGGGPNEQFF. CDR3 bases: TGTGCCAGCAGTGATACGGGGGGAGGCCCTAATGAGCAGTTCTTC.

This clone was observed once. This chain joins TRBV6-6 and TRBJ1-2; 7 bases are shared with TRBD1. The V segment lost 6 bases and the J segment 6 bases; nucleotides outside the gene matches: 16. Looked up from germline, CDR1 is MNHNY and CDR2 is SVGAGI (reference sequence). This CDR3 is built from 16 residues. The CDR3 spells CASSHSGQVLGDGYTF. The CDR3 bases are TGTGCCAGCAGCCACTCCGGACAGGTGCTAGGGGATGGCTACACCTTC.

The chain combines TRBV4-1 with TRBJ2-3; 7 nucleotides align to TRBD2. CDR3 length: 15 amino acids. Looked up from germline, CDR1 is MGHRA and CDR2 is YSYEKL. With 2 bases clipped from V and 0 bases from J, the junction kept 2 bases outside the gene matches. DNA for the CDR3: TGCGCCAGCAGCCAAATACTAGCGAGCACAGATACGCAGTATTTT. Translation: CASSQILASTDTQYF.

The chain is built from TRBV13 and TRBJ2-7; no firm D call. The V and J ends lost 5 bases and 3 bases respectively, with 14 bases between them. The CDR3 is 14 amino acids. Per germline, CDR1 PRHDT and CDR2 FYEKMQ (reference sequence). CDR3: CASSRNDINYEQYF. The CDR3 region has the DNA TGTGCCAGCAGCAGGAACGACATTAACTACGAGCAGTACTTC.

In DNA form, the CDR3 reads TGTGCCAGCAGCCCAGAGGGATTCTCTGGGGCCAACGTCCTGACTTTC. Translated: CASSPEGFSGANVLTF. The J gene is TRBJ2-6, the V gene TRBV6-4, with D possibly TRBD2 on 5 matching bases. Germline CDR1 is MRHNA and CDR2 is SNTAGT. V lost 6 bases and J lost 0, with 12 bases in between. The CDR3 is made up of 16 amino acids.

This clone is a singleton in its sample. This chain uses TRBV28 with TRBJ2-7; no definite D call. Looked up from germline, CDR1 is MDHEN and CDR2 is SYDVKM. V dropped 7 bases and J dropped 7 bases, with 20 bases sitting between them. This CDR3 contains 14 residues. CDR3 in amino acids: CASTDTPRVWEQYF. The CDR3 coding sequence is TGTGCCAGCACCGATACACCTAGGGTGTGGGAGCAGTACTTC.